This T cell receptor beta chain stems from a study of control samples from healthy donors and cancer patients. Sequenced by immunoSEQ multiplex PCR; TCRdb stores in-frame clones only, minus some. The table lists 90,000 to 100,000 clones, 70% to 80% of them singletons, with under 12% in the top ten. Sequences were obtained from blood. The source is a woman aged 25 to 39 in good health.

CDR3 sequence reads: CASSLGEYEQYF. The CDR3 DNA sequence: TGTGCCAGCAGTCTTGGAGAATACGAGCAGTACTTC. The chain joins TRBV2 to TRBJ2-7; no clear D gene. The CDR3 spans 12 residues. V lost 5 bases to trimming and J lost 4 bases, with 9 bases between them. Germline assignment: CDR1 SNHLY and CDR2 FYNNEI.